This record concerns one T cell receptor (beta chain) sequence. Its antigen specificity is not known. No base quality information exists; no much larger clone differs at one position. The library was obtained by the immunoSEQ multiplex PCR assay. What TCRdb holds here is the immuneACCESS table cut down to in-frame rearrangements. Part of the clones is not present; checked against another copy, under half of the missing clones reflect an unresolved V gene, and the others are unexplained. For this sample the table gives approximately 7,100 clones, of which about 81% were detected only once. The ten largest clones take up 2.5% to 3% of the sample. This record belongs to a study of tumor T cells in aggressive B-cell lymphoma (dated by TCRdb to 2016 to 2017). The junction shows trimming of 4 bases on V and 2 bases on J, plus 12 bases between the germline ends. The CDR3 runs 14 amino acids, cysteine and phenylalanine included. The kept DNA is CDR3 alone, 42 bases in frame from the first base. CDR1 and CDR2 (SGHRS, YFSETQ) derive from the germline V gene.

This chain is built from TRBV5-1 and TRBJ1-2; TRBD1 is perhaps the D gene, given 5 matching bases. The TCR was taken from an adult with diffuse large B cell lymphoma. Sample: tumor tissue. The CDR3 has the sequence CASSPPGGNYGYTF. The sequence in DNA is TGCGCCAGCAGCCCGCCCGGGGGGAACTATGGCTACACCTTC.